The clone carrying this T cell receptor beta chain was seen more than once but under ten times. The antigen remains undetermined. Each CDR3 protein gets one entry after TCRdb re-called the 5' RACE reads with MiXCR. This table has 160,000 or so distinct CDR3 sequences, around a third appearing once. These data are taken from a study of T-cell memory formation after mild COVID-19. The CDR3 covers 15 residues. The germline CDR1 and CDR2 sequences are MDHEN and SYDVKM. With 5 bases clipped from V and 0 bases from J, the junction kept 3 bases outside the gene matches. General study results and limits: The finding that pre-infection memory included some responding clones suggested that cross-reactive memory joined.

This sequence originates from an adult woman who had mild COVID-19 (a few samples of this study predate the infection). Cell type and time point are not known. The sample comprised PBMCs or a T cell subset sorted from them (not recorded which). This sequence joins TRBV28 and TRBJ2-7; 11 nucleotides agree with TRBD2. Here the CDR3 reads CASSETSGVSYEQYF. The CDR3 DNA is TGTGCCAGCAGTGAGACTAGCGGGGTCTCCTACGAGCAGTACTTC.